One and the same sample provided the 25 T cell receptor beta chains below, sequenced in a study of response to subunit inactivated influenza vaccine. TCRdb reanalysed the RT-PCR reads using MiXCR and keeps one entry per CDR3 protein. The data show about 540,000 distinct CDR3 sequences, roughly 25% seen once. This sample was also put to use in a study of T cells expressing NK-cell markers. That work contributes: It was by 5'RACE template switching with UMIs that TCR beta cDNA was made.

The input for sequencing was CD4+ T cells sorted from PBMCs, taken 11 to 12 days after vaccination. All receptors derive from a man between 50 and 59 years old who received an inactivated influenza vaccine.

The chain employs TRBV28 and TRBJ2-2; D is perhaps TRBD2 (6 bases). Looked up from germline, CDR1 is MDHEN and CDR2 is SYDVKM. This CDR3 is built from 14 residues. Trimming removed 5 bases from V and 7 bases from J, with 14 bases in between. DNA of the CDR3: TGTGCCAGCAGTGGCGGGGCCCAACGCGGGGAGCTGTTTTTT. Translation: CASSGGAQRGELFF.

The chain has TRBV5-1 and TRBJ2-1, with 12 bases that match TRBD2. Germline trimming cut 5 bases from V and 1 base from J; bases unmatched to any gene: 10. CDR1 SGHRS and CDR2 YFSETQ come from the germline V gene. The CDR3 contains 18 residues. DNA for the CDR3: TGCGCCAGCAGTCCCCTAGCGGGAGGGCCGTCGTCCTACAATGAGCAGTTCTTC. Amino acids: CASSPLAGGPSSYNEQFF.

This sequence joins TRBV12-3 or TRBV12-4 and TRBJ2-7; 7 nucleotides match TRBD1. Trimming at V came to 5 bases and at J to 5 bases, leaving 9 bases not matched to a gene. The CDR3 has 14 residues. CDR3 coding DNA: TGTGCCAGCAGTCGGACAGGACGTCCTAACGAGCAGTACTTC. Translated: CASSRTGRPNEQYF.

This clonotype was observed a handful of times. The chain uses TRBV12-3 or TRBV12-4 and TRBJ2-3; 8 positions agree with TRBD2. Germline trimming cut 6 bases from V and 6 bases from J; bases unmatched to any gene: 8. CDR3 length: 14 residues. This chain's CDR3 is CASRPGLVADTQYF. The CDR3 DNA sequence: TGTGCCAGCAGACCGGGACTAGTCGCTGATACGCAGTATTTT.

This clonotype was seen a handful of times. The rearrangement links TRBV4-2 to TRBJ2-1, with 7 bases lining up with TRBD1. V lost 1 base, J lost 2 bases, and 2 bases stayed unmatched. The CDR3 is 15 amino acids. Per germline, CDR1 LGHNA and CDR2 YNFKEQ. The CDR3 reads CASSQGDRTYNEQFF. CDR3 sequence (DNA): TGTGCCAGCAGCCAAGGGGACAGAACCTACAATGAGCAGTTCTTC.

This clonotype has a handful of counts. V usage is TRBV20-1 and J usage is TRBJ1-6, with TRBD1 matching 11 bases. This CDR3 region has 18 residues. Germline CDR1 DFQATT, CDR2 SNEGSKA (reference sequence). The V and J ends lost 2 bases and 0 bases, in that order; junction bases with no gene match: 6. The CDR3 bases are TGCAGTGCTAGAAGGGACAGGGGGTCGAGCTCCTATAATTCACCCCTCCACTTT. It codes for CSARRDRGSSSYNSPLHF.

The rearrangement joins TRBV5-6 to TRBJ1-4; D remains ambiguous. V lost 3 bases to trimming and J lost 11 bases, with 8 bases between them. Germline V gives CDR1 SGHDT, CDR2 YYEEEE. The CDR3 length is 11 residues. CDR3 residues: CASSSTDKLFF. CDR3 nucleotides: TGTGCCAGCAGCTCGACGGATAAACTGTTTTTT.

The gene calls are TRBV10-3 and TRBJ2-5, with 7 positions matching TRBD1. Germline loops: CDR1 ENHRY, CDR2 SYGVKD. The CDR3 is 14 amino acids. V shed 4 bases, J shed 2 bases, and the junction held 4 bases outside the gene matches. The CDR3 nucleotides are TGTGCCATCAGTGCCACAGGGGTTCAAGAGACCCAGTACTTC. Its translation is CAISATGVQETQYF.

The chain carries TRBV7-9 and TRBJ1-2, with 7 nucleotides matching TRBD1. V lost 5 bases and J lost 5; bases outside the gene matches: 8. This CDR3 has 14 amino acids. Per the germline V gene, CDR1 is SEHNR and CDR2 is FQNEAQ (reference sequence). CDR3 loop: CASSRLGGAYGYTF. The CDR3 DNA follows: TGTGCCAGCAGCCGGCTAGGGGGCGCGTATGGCTACACCTTC.

The chain links TRBV10-3 to TRBJ1-2, with D unresolved. V was pared by 4 bases and J by 4 bases, with 13 bases between. CDR3 size: 14 residues. CDR1 and CDR2 (germline): ENHRY, SYGVKD. The CDR3 spells CAISGVHRSYGYTF. CDR3 coding DNA: TGTGCCATCAGTGGGGTTCACAGAAGCTATGGCTACACCTTC.

This chain uses TRBV7-2 with TRBJ2-3; TRBD2 matches at 14 bases. V gave up 4 bases and J gave up 2 bases; unmatched junction bases: 5. The germline V gene encodes CDR1 SGHTA and CDR2 FQGNSA. The CDR3 is made up of 17 amino acids. Written as DNA, the CDR3 is TGTGCCAGCAGCTGGGGACTAGCGGGGGTTACCACAGATACGCAGTATTTT. This codes for CASSWGLAGVTTDTQYF.

V is TRBV9 and J is TRBJ1-6; D is undetermined. V was pared by 0 bases and J by 9 bases, with 13 bases between. Germline loops: CDR1 SGDLS, CDR2 YYNGEE. This CDR3 spans 15 amino acids. The CDR3 spells CASSVGWEGGSPLHF. Here the CDR3 DNA reads TGTGCCAGCAGCGTAGGCTGGGAAGGCGGTTCACCCCTCCACTTT.

The gene calls are TRBV18 and TRBJ2-5, with 7 bases fitting TRBD1. CDR1 and CDR2 from the germline V gene are KGHSH and LQKENI. V trimming: 4 bases; J trimming: 0 bases; junction bases outside the gene matches: 5. The CDR3 totals 15 residues. CDR3 nucleotide sequence: TGTGCCAGCTCACTTTCGGGGACAGACCAAGAGACCCAGTACTTC. This translates into CASSLSGTDQETQYF.

The rearrangement joins TRBV11-2 to TRBJ2-5, with 13 bases matching TRBD2. V was pared by 1 base and J by 4 bases, with 3 bases of the junction left unmatched. The CDR3 is 16 residues long. The V gene's germline CDR1 is SGHAT and CDR2 FQNNGV. CDR3 DNA sequence: TGTGCCAGCAGCTTAGCACTAGCGGGGGGGGGAGAGACCCAGTACTTC. Amino acid sequence: CASSLALAGGGETQYF.

This clonotype was seen a few times. The chain is built from TRBV18 and TRBJ2-1, with unresolved D. V lost 1 base and J lost 4, with 8 bases in between. CDR1 and CDR2 from the germline V gene are KGHSH and LQKENI. This CDR3 contains 14 residues. CDR3 DNA: TGTGCCAGCTCACCACTTCTGGGGTACAATGAGCAGTTCTTC. It yields the protein CASSPLLGYNEQFF.

This clonotype has only a few counts. V is TRBV12-3 or TRBV12-4 and J is TRBJ1-4; TRBD1 is a possible D gene (6 bases). Trimming removed 3 bases at V and 7 bases at J, with 18 bases between. The CDR3 sequence is 16 residues long. The CDR3, as DNA: TGTGCCAGCAGTTTTGCTCGCGGGACAAAGGGTGAAAAACTGTTTTTT. Its translation is CASSFARGTKGEKLFF.

This chain joins TRBV7-6 and TRBJ2-5; 7 nucleotides line up with TRBD2. Germline loops: CDR1 SGHVS, CDR2 FNYEAQ. The CDR3 spans 16 residues. The V gene end was trimmed by 5 bases and the J gene end by 5 bases; junction bases not matched to a gene: 14. CDR3 protein: CASSVTSAGVMETQYF. The CDR3 nucleotides read TGTGCCAGCAGCGTAACCTCGGCGGGAGTTATGGAGACCCAGTACTTC.

V gene TRBV20-1 combines with J gene TRBJ1-4; D remains unclear. CDR3 length: 14 amino acids. V was trimmed by 5 bases and J by 8 bases, leaving 18 bases between them. CDR1 is DFQATT, CDR2 SNEGSKA, per germline (reference sequence). The chain's CDR3 is CSAPIGGVGEKLFF. Here the CDR3 DNA reads TGCAGTGCTCCAATAGGTGGGGTGGGAGAAAAACTGTTTTTT.

The chain links TRBV9 to TRBJ2-3; TRBD1 matches at 9 bases. Trimming removed 4 bases from V and 3 bases from J; junction bases left unmatched: 6. This CDR3 spans 15 amino acids. Germline V gene sequence: CDR1 SGDLS, CDR2 YYNGEE. CDR3 protein: CASSLTGGWTDTQYF. The DNA for the CDR3 is TGTGCCAGCAGCCTCACAGGGGGCTGGACAGATACGCAGTATTTT.

This clonotype was counted a few times. One end of the junction does not line up with germline, which may come from a read error. The rearrangement links TRBV7-7 to TRBJ2-7; perhaps TRBD1 as D (5 bases). Germline CDR1 is SSHAT and CDR2 is FNYEAQ (reference sequence). The CDR3 runs 14 residues. DNA of the CDR3: TGTGCTAGCAGCTTCAGTGACAGCTCCTACGAGCAGTACTTC. Its translation is CASSFSDSSYEQYF. Combining the CDR3 with reference TRBV7-7 and TRBJ2-7 gives the whole variable domain GAGVSQSPRYKVTKRGQDVTLRCDPISSHATLYWYQQALGQGPEFLTYFNYEAQPDKSGLPSDRFSAERPEGSISTLTIQRTEQRDSAMYRCASSFSDSSYEQYFGPGTRLTVT.

This sequence joins TRBV5-1 and TRBJ2-3; tentatively, D is TRBD2 (6 bases). The CDR3 is made up of 15 amino acids. The germline V gene encodes CDR1 SGHRS and CDR2 YFSETQ. Trimming stripped 4 bases from V and 1 base from J, with 13 bases between. The CDR3 spells CASSIDPGGTDTQYF. The CDR3 nucleotides read TGCGCCAGCAGCATAGATCCGGGGGGCACAGATACGCAGTATTTT.

There are a few counts of this clonotype. The chain joins TRBV10-3 to TRBJ1-6, with D possibly being TRBD1 (5 bases). The CDR3 totals 12 residues. V dropped 4 bases and J dropped 7 bases, with 5 bases sitting between them. Per the germline V gene, CDR1 is ENHRY and CDR2 is SYGVKD. The CDR3 DNA follows: TGTGCCATCAGTGGGGGGAATTCACCCCTCCACTTT. Amino acids: CAISGGNSPLHF.

The V and J genes are TRBV9 and TRBJ2-5; maybe TRBD1 (5 bases). CDR3 length: 15 amino acids. Germline CDR1 SGDLS, CDR2 YYNGEE. V shed 0 bases and J shed 2 bases, with 11 bases lying between them. The CDR3 nucleotides are TGTGCCAGCAGCGTAGAGGCAGGGCTACAAGAGACCCAGTACTTC. Translating it yields CASSVEAGLQETQYF.

CDR3 DNA: TGCAGTGCTGTGACAGGCCTCAACTATGGCTACACCTTC. Its protein is CSAVTGLNYGYTF. This chain links TRBV20-1 with TRBJ1-2; a possible D gene is TRBD1 (6 bases). The CDR3 extends over 13 amino acids. Germline V gene lookup returns CDR1 DFQATT and CDR2 SNEGSKA (reference sequence). V shed 5 bases and J shed 2 bases, with 12 bases lying between them.

J is TRBJ1-6 and V is TRBV5-1; weak D call: TRBD1 (5 bases). Trimming took 4 bases from V and 4 from J, leaving 12 bases between them. The CDR3 is 15 amino acids. CDR1 and CDR2 (germline): SGHRS, YFSETQ. The CDR3 loop is CASSTGPGYNSPLHF. Written as DNA, the CDR3 is TGCGCCAGCAGCACAGGACCGGGATATAATTCACCCCTCCACTTT.